This T cell receptor (beta chain) emerged from a study of OX40 agonist ivuxolimab in advanced cancers. This clone was recorded once. Its antigen is unidentified. Sequencing used immunoSEQ multiplex PCR; TCRdb keeps in-frame clones, though not all of them. This table holds 65,000 to 95,000 clones, around 91% found once. Study observations and caveats: Some nonresponders also had low normalized T-cell clonal expansion.

The V gene's germline CDR1 is MDHEN and CDR2 SYDVKM. V dropped 7 bases and J dropped 4 bases, with 13 bases sitting between them. This CDR3 is 13 amino acids long. V is TRBV28 and J is TRBJ2-5, with D tentatively TRBD2 (7 bases). This specimen consisted of CD4+ or CD8+ T cells sorted from blood, obtained in a trial of the OX40 agonist ivuxolimab. This TCR derives from an adult with an advanced solid tumor such as melanoma, head and neck, liver or kidney cancer. CDR3 nucleotide sequence: TGTGCCAGCAATGAGGGGGGGTCAGAGACCCAGTACTTC. It specifies CASNEGGSETQYF.